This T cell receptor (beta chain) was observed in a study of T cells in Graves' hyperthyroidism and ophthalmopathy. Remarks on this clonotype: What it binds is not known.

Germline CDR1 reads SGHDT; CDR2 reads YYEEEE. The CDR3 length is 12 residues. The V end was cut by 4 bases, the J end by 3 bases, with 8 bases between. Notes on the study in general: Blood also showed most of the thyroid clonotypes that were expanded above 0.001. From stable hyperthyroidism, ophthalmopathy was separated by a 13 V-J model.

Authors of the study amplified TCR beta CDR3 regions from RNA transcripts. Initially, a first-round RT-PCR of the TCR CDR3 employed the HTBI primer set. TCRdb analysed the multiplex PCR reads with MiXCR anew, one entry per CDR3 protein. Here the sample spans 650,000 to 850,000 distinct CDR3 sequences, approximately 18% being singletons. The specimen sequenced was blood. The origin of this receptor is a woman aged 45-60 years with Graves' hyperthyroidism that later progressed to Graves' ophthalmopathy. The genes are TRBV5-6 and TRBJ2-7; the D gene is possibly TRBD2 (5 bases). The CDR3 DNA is TGTGCCAGCAGCGGGGAGATCTACGAGCAGTACTTC. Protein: CASSGEIYEQYF.